This passage covers 16 T cell receptor beta chains from one sample sequenced in a study of neoadjuvant nivolumab and ipilimumab in lung cancer. Sequencing used immunoSEQ multiplex PCR; TCRdb keeps in-frame clones, though not all of them. The sample shows roughly 18,000 clones, around 77% of them seen only once. The sequencing used tumor tissue, collected after neoadjuvant nivolumab, alone or with ipilimumab, at or shortly before surgery. The source of these receptors is an adult with non-small cell lung cancer.

The chain uses TRBV9 and TRBJ2-1; maybe TRBD2 (5 bases). V was cut by 0 bases and J by 10 bases, with 11 bases left in between. The CDR3 covers 13 residues. CDR1 and CDR2 (germline): SGDLS, YYNGEE. The CDR3 here is CASSVDLAQEQFF. DNA for the CDR3: TGTGCCAGCAGCGTAGATCTAGCCCAGGAGCAGTTCTTC. The full variable domain, completed using reference TRBV9 and TRBJ2-1, is DSGVTQTPKHLITATGQRVTLRCSPRSGDLSVYWYQQSLDQGLQFLIQYYNGEERAKGNILERFSAQQFPDLHSELNLSSLELGDSALYFCASSVDLAQEQFFGPGTRLTVL.

A few counts support this clone. The chain couples TRBV25-1 to TRBJ2-1, with TRBD2 identical over 7 bases. The CDR3 runs to 14 residues. With 7 bases clipped from V and 0 bases from J, the junction kept 3 bases outside the gene matches. Germline values: CDR1 MGHDK, CDR2 SYGVNS. The CDR3 DNA sequence: TGTGCCAGCACCCCGGGGGGCTCCTACAATGAGCAGTTCTTC. Its translation is CASTPGGSYNEQFF.

The chain has TRBV6-5 and TRBJ1-1; unclear D gene. Trimming took 2 bases from V and 2 from J, leaving 12 bases between them. CDR3 length equals 15 residues. Per the germline V gene, CDR1 is MNHEY and CDR2 is SVGAGI. The CDR3 loop reads CASSYTQTANTEAFF. CDR3 nucleotide sequence: TGTGCCAGCAGTTACACACAGACGGCTAACACTGAAGCTTTCTTT.

The CDR3 nucleotides read TGTGCCAGCAGCGTAGCAGGAGGCGGGGTAAACTATGGCTACACCTTC. It translates to CASSVAGGGVNYGYTF. The chain carries TRBV9 and TRBJ1-2; D ambiguous. Germline CDR1 SGDLS, CDR2 YYNGEE. Trimming pared 0 bases from V and 2 bases from J, leaving 14 bases between. The CDR3 consists of 16 residues.

The J gene is TRBJ2-7, the V gene TRBV7-2; TRBD1 aligns across 9 bases. The CDR3 totals 16 residues. The V gene end was trimmed by 5 bases and the J gene end by 0 bases; junction bases not matched to a gene: 8. CDR1 and CDR2 from the germline V gene are SGHTA and FQGNSA. DNA of the CDR3: TGTGCCAGCAGCCTTAACTACAGGGGGCGCTCCTACGAGCAGTACTTC. It translates to CASSLNYRGRSYEQYF.

The chain is built from TRBV7-2 and TRBJ2-1; no clear D gene. Germline V gene sequence: CDR1 SGHTA, CDR2 FQGNSA. The CDR3 extends over 15 amino acids. V lost 1 base and J 0 bases, leaving 7 bases between the germline ends. CDR3 sequence reads: CASSLGRLSYNEQFF. The CDR3 nucleotides read TGTGCCAGCAGCTTAGGGCGACTCTCCTACAATGAGCAGTTCTTC.

The chain recombines TRBV29-1 with TRBJ1-1, with a possible D match to TRBD1 (5 bases). Between the trimmed V and J ends, which lost 6 bases and 0 bases, there was a span of 11 bases. The CDR3 runs 13 residues. Germline CDR1 is SQVTM and CDR2 is ANQGSEA. The DNA for the CDR3 is TGCAGCGTCGGGGAACAGGTGAACACTGAAGCTTTCTTT. It translates to CSVGEQVNTEAFF.

The chain couples TRBV6-5 to TRBJ1-2, with D unclear. The germline V gene encodes CDR1 MNHEY and CDR2 SVGAGI. V was shortened by 4 bases and J by 7 bases, with 16 bases between the two germline ends. This CDR3 has 14 amino acids. The CDR3 DNA reads as TGTGCCAGCAGTTCCAAAACACCTTGGAGTGGCTACACCTTC. Amino acid sequence: CASSSKTPWSGYTF.

This clone is a singleton in its sample. V is TRBV11-2 and J is TRBJ2-7, with 7 positions matching TRBD2. Germline V gene lookup returns CDR1 SGHAT and CDR2 FQNNGV. With 3 bases clipped from V and 3 bases from J, the junction kept 11 bases outside the gene matches. The CDR3 covers 16 residues. The CDR3 loop is CASSFKRLAGVYEQYF. The CDR3 nucleotides read TGTGCCAGCAGCTTTAAAAGACTAGCCGGCGTCTACGAGCAGTACTTC.

The chain uses TRBV7-2 and TRBJ2-3, with no clear D. This CDR3 contains 12 residues. V was cut by 6 bases and J by 8 bases, with 12 bases left in between. Per the germline V gene, CDR1 is SGHTA and CDR2 is FQGNSA. The DNA of the CDR3 is TGTGCCAGCAGTGGGTCGGCGGCTACGCAGTATTTT. This sequence encodes CASSGSAATQYF. Looking up the rest from reference TRBV7-2 and TRBJ2-3 gives the full variable domain: GAGVSQSPSNKVTEKGKDVELRCDPISGHTALYWYRQSLGQGLEFLIYFQGNSAPDKSGLPSDRFSAERTGGSVSTLTIQRTQQEDSAVYLCASSGSAATQYFGPGTRLTVL.

The chain joins TRBV5-1 to TRBJ2-7, with D unresolved. V shed 0 bases and J shed 0 bases, with 13 bases lying between them. Germline assignment: CDR1 SGHRS and CDR2 YFSETQ. This CDR3 comprises 16 residues. The CDR3 spells CASSLEGMGSSYEQYF. The CDR3 coding sequence is TGCGCCAGCAGCTTGGAGGGCATGGGCAGCTCCTACGAGCAGTACTTC.

This clone was detected a few times. The chain recombines TRBV9 with TRBJ1-2; possibly TRBD1 for D (5 bases). Germline values: CDR1 SGDLS, CDR2 YYNGEE. The CDR3 runs to 12 residues. V was trimmed by 4 bases and J by 3 bases, leaving 7 bases between them. The CDR3 DNA follows: TGTGCCAGCAGCAGAGGGGACTATGGCTACACCTTC. This encodes CASSRGDYGYTF.

This clone is judged medium-sized. The chain uses TRBV9 and TRBJ1-2, with D possibly matching TRBD1 (5 bases). CDR3 length equals 16 residues. The V gene lost 3 bases and the J gene lost 4 bases, with 19 bases spanning the gap. In germline, CDR1 is SGDLS, CDR2 YYNGEE. CDR3 region: CASSASRVGTSYGYTF. CDR3 nucleotide sequence: TGTGCCAGCAGCGCCTCTAGGGTGGGGACCTCCTATGGCTACACCTTC.

V is TRBV11-2 and J is TRBJ2-7; TRBD2 matches at 14 bases. With 3 bases clipped from V and 1 base from J, the junction kept 5 bases outside the gene matches. This CDR3 spans 17 amino acids. CDR1 is SGHAT and CDR2 is FQNNGV in the germline V gene. Here the CDR3 DNA reads TGTGCCAGCAGCTTCTACGGGACTAGCGGGGGTTCCTACGAGCAGTACTTC. It translates to CASSFYGTSGGSYEQYF.

This chain uses TRBV7-9 with TRBJ1-6; perhaps TRBD1 as D (6 bases). Germline V gene data show CDR1 as SEHNR and CDR2 as FQNEAQ (reference sequence). V dropped 4 bases and J dropped 9 bases, with 16 bases sitting between them. The CDR3 totals 15 residues. The CDR3 nucleotides are TGTGCCAGCAGCTCCTCGGGACAAAAATCTTCACCCCTCCACTTT. Amino acids: CASSSSGQKSSPLHF. Full variable domain (missing parts from reference TRBV7-9 and TRBJ1-6): DTGVSQNPRHKITKRGQNVTFRCDPISEHNRLYWYRQTLGQGPEFLTYFQNEAQLEKSRLLSDRFSAERPKGSFSTLEIQRTEQGDSAMYLCASSSSGQKSSPLHFGNGTRLTVT.

This clone was recorded once. The rearrangement links TRBV4-3 to TRBJ1-5; D is ambiguous. The germline V gene has CDR1 LGHNA and CDR2 YSLEER. The CDR3 contains 16 residues. The V end lost 1 base, the J end lost 1 base, and 11 bases lay between the germline ends. This CDR3 is CASSQGFRRSNQPQHF. CDR3 coding DNA: TGCGCCAGCAGCCAAGGTTTCAGGAGGAGCAATCAGCCCCAGCATTTT.